This T cell receptor (beta chain) stems from a study of blood T cells in healthy people across ages. On the study more broadly: Per every two T cells, about one barcoded beta molecule was captured by template switching. The study, taken as a whole, reports: The long-lived group displayed more naive CD4+ cells, plus higher diversity, than the aged donors did.

Concerning this clonotype: Antigen: not known.

Germline V CDR1 and CDR2: ENHRY, SYGVKD. V gave up 11 bases and J gave up 3 bases, with 9 bases separating them. The CDR3 loop spans 11 amino acids. A sample-barcoded 5' primer and a J-beta primer mix were used in a second PCR of roughly 6 to 11 cycles. All samples yielded 3 million or more CDR3-containing paired-end reads. TCRdb passed the 5' RACE reads through MiXCR, listing each CDR3 protein once. The table shows hundreds of thousands of distinct CDR3 sequences, with roughly 50% occurring only once. Each sample gave at least 6 million isolated PBMCs. The rearrangement uses TRBV10-3 and TRBJ2-3, with D hard to call. Specimen: blood. This receptor was taken from a man older than 75 in good health. CDR3 sequence: CAAAGTDTQYF. The CDR3 nucleotides are TGTGCCGCCGCCGGGACAGATACGCAGTATTTT.